Following are 27 T cell receptor beta chains from one sample sequenced in a study of blood T cells in healthy people across ages. A sample-barcoded 5' primer and a J-beta primer mix were used in a second PCR of roughly 7 to 11 cycles. TCRdb re-derived calls from the 5' RACE reads in MiXCR, one entry per CDR3 protein. Altogether roughly 700,000 distinct CDR3 sequences are present, around 48% being singletons, with the ten largest covering about a third. Source material: blood. The receptor set was obtained from an older woman in good health.

This chain joins TRBV20-1 and TRBJ2-7, with TRBD1 identical over 8 bases. CDR3 length: 16 amino acids. In germline, CDR1 is DFQATT, CDR2 SNEGSKA (reference sequence). The junction had 11 bases not matched to a gene; V was cut back by 1 base and J by 3 bases. CDR3 sequence: CSARGGQGATSYEQYF. The CDR3 bases are TGCAGTGCTAGAGGGGGGCAGGGGGCGACCAGCTACGAGCAGTACTTC.

The V call is TRBV28, the J call TRBJ2-2; no reliable D call. This CDR3 spans 15 amino acids. V shed 8 bases and J shed 1 base, with 14 bases lying between them. Germline CDR1 and CDR2: MDHEN and SYDVKM. CDR3 sequence: CASASGVLNTGELFF. In DNA, the CDR3 is TGTGCCAGCGCCTCGGGCGTACTGAACACCGGGGAGCTGTTTTTT.

CDR3 region: CASSYSTRGAYEQYF. The CDR3 nucleotides read TGTGCCAGCAGTTACTCGACCAGGGGGGCCTACGAGCAGTACTTC. V gene TRBV6-2 or TRBV6-3 combines with J gene TRBJ2-7; a weak D match, TRBD1 (7 bases). The V and J ends lost 0 bases and 2 bases respectively, with 11 bases between them. The CDR3 length is 15 residues. Germline lookup yields CDR1 MNHEY and CDR2 SVGEGT.

The chain couples TRBV6-1 to TRBJ1-1; unclear D gene. The germline CDR1 and CDR2 sequences are MNHNS and SASEGT. There are 13 residues in the CDR3. V dropped 7 bases and J dropped 5 bases, with 14 bases sitting between them. The CDR3 spells CASMRDRYTEAFF. CDR3 DNA: TGTGCCAGCATGCGGGATCGGTATACTGAAGCTTTCTTT.

The gene calls are TRBV11-3 and TRBJ1-1, with D unresolved. The CDR3 loop spans 14 amino acids. Deletions cut 0 bases from V and 0 bases from J, with 5 bases between. Germline CDR1 reads SGHNT; CDR2 reads YENEEA. The CDR3, as DNA: TGTGCCAGCAGCTTAGAACAGATGAACACTGAAGCTTTCTTT. Translation gives CASSLEQMNTEAFF. Full variable domain (missing parts from reference TRBV11-3 and TRBJ1-1): EAGVVQSPRYKIIEKKQPVAFWCNPISGHNTLYWYLQNLGQGPELLIRYENEEAVDDSQLPKDRFSAERLKGVDSTLKIQPAELGDSAVYLCASSLEQMNTEAFFGQGTRLTVV.

The V and J genes are TRBV27 and TRBJ1-2; TRBD1 might be the D (5 bases). The ends were cut back, 4 bases at V and 3 bases at J, with 15 bases in the middle. Germline CDR1 is MNHEY and CDR2 is SMNVEV (reference sequence). The CDR3 consists of 15 residues. The CDR3 bases are TGTGCCAGCAGTTGGGGACGCAGGCCCGACTATGGCTACACCTTC. It yields the protein CASSWGRRPDYGYTF.

V is TRBV3-1 and J is TRBJ2-7; unclear D gene. CDR3 length: 13 residues. Trimming cost V 2 bases and J 2 bases, with 7 bases left between them. Germline V gene lookup returns CDR1 LGHDT and CDR2 YNNKEL (reference sequence). CDR3 nucleotides: TGTGCCAGCAGCCAACCCATACCCTACGAGCAGTACTTC. Amino acids: CASSQPIPYEQYF.

Points on this clonotype: The junction differs from germline at one of its ends, possibly a read error. V usage is TRBV9 and J usage is TRBJ2-1; 9 bases match TRBD1. This CDR3 contains 15 residues. Germline V lookup: CDR1 SGDLS, CDR2 YYNGEE. DNA of the CDR3: TGTGCCTGCAGCGTAGCCCGGACAGGGGTGGTTGAGCAGTTCTTC. Protein product: CACSVARTGVVEQFF.

The V gene is TRBV7-2, the J gene TRBJ2-1; 11 nucleotides line up with TRBD2. The germline gives CDR1 SGHTA, CDR2 FQGNSA. V lost 1 base and J lost 2; bases outside the gene matches: 10. There are 19 residues in the CDR3. The CDR3 DNA reads as TGTGCCAGCAGCTTAGGGTTAGCGGGAGGGCGGGCTCCCTACAATGAGCAGTTCTTC. Translation: CASSLGLAGGRAPYNEQFF.

The genes are TRBV27 and TRBJ2-1, with D unresolved. The ends were cut back, 5 bases at V and 2 bases at J, with 4 bases in the middle. CDR3 length: 12 amino acids. Per the germline V gene, CDR1 is MNHEY and CDR2 is SMNVEV (reference sequence). CDR3: CASSTPYNEQFF. The DNA for the CDR3 is TGTGCCAGCAGTACGCCCTACAATGAGCAGTTCTTC.

This chain joins TRBV7-2 and TRBJ2-7, with D perhaps TRBD2 (5 bases). Germline lookup yields CDR1 SGHTA and CDR2 FQGNSA. Trimming pared 5 bases from V and 1 base from J, leaving 18 bases between. The CDR3 has 16 amino acids. CDR3 in DNA: TGTGCCAGCAGCAATAACGGGGTCCTTGGTTCCTACGAGCAGTACTTC. Translating gives CASSNNGVLGSYEQYF.

The rearrangement uses TRBV5-6 and TRBJ2-6; possible D gene TRBD1, 6 bases. Deletions cut 2 bases from V and 0 bases from J, with 15 bases between. The CDR3 totals 18 residues. Per germline, CDR1 SGHDT and CDR2 YYEEEE. The CDR3 coding sequence is TGTGCCAGCAGCTTTTACATACAGGGTTCCTCTGGGGCCAACGTCCTGACTTTC. Encoded protein: CASSFYIQGSSGANVLTF.

In DNA form, the CDR3 reads TGTGCCAGCAGCCGAACCCAACAGGGAATCCTTTCTTCAGCTTTCTTT. Protein product: CASSRTQQGILSSAFF. This chain joins TRBV6-6 and TRBJ1-1; TRBD1 is a possible D gene (6 bases). Trimming removed 6 bases at V and 10 bases at J, with 27 bases between. The CDR3 is 16 residues long. Germline CDR1 and CDR2: MNHNY and SVGAGI (reference sequence).

There are many counts of this clonotype. V usage is TRBV2 and J usage is TRBJ2-3; D gene uncertain. The V end was cut by 2 bases, the J end by 6 bases, with 9 bases between. Germline V gene lookup returns CDR1 SNHLY and CDR2 FYNNEI. The CDR3 length is 13 residues. The CDR3 DNA follows: TGTGCCAGCAGTGAATACGGGCCCGATACGCAGTATTTT. Encoded protein: CASSEYGPDTQYF.

In nucleotides, the CDR3 is TGTGCCAGCTGGCCCTCTGGGATACTCGGTGAGCAGTTCTTC. Protein sequence: CASWPSGILGEQFF. This sequence joins TRBV18 and TRBJ2-1; no clear D. The germline V gene has CDR1 KGHSH and CDR2 LQKENI. V was clipped by 7 bases and J by 9 bases, with 19 bases between them. The CDR3 length is 14 residues.

V usage is TRBV5-1 and J usage is TRBJ2-7; possibly TRBD1 or TRBD2 for D (6 bases each). Trimming removed 0 bases at V and 2 bases at J, with 12 bases between. The CDR3 sequence is 15 residues long. Germline loops: CDR1 SGHRS, CDR2 YFSETQ. The CDR3 region is CASSLANREAYEQYF. The DNA for the CDR3 is TGCGCCAGCAGCTTGGCCAACAGGGAGGCCTACGAGCAGTACTTC.

The V and J genes are TRBV28 and TRBJ2-1; 11 nucleotides match TRBD2. CDR3 length equals 16 residues. Unmatched junction bases numbered 11, after V lost 7 bases and J lost 6 bases. Germline assignment: CDR1 MDHEN and CDR2 SYDVKM. The CDR3 here is CASKIPGTSGTNEQFF. The CDR3 bases are TGTGCCAGCAAAATCCCCGGGACTAGCGGAACCAATGAGCAGTTCTTC.

The CDR3 DNA reads as TGCAGCGCAGGGACTCCGTCGACGGGCGGGGCCTACGAGCAGTACTTC. Its translation is CSAGTPSTGGAYEQYF. V and J are TRBV29-1 and TRBJ2-7; tentatively, D is TRBD2 (6 bases). The CDR3 consists of 16 residues. Germline assignment: CDR1 SQVTM and CDR2 ANQGSEA. Trimming took 7 bases from V and 2 from J, leaving 24 bases between them.

The rearrangement links TRBV27 to TRBJ2-7; TRBD2 matches at 12 bases. The CDR3 contains 16 residues. The trim removed 4 bases at V and 1 base at J, leaving 5 bases unmatched. The germline V gene encodes CDR1 MNHEY and CDR2 SMNVEV (reference sequence). The DNA of the CDR3 is TGTGCCAGCAGTTGGACTAGCGGGGCCCTTTCCTACGAGCAGTACTTC. It translates to CASSWTSGALSYEQYF.

The chain combines TRBV7-2 with TRBJ1-6; a possible D gene is TRBD1 (5 bases). The V and J ends lost 7 bases and 6 bases respectively, with 16 bases between them. Germline V gene data show CDR1 as SGHTA and CDR2 as FQGNSA. This CDR3 comprises 15 residues. The CDR3 loop reads CASNHIGTINSPLHF. The CDR3 nucleotides are TGTGCCAGCAACCACATCGGGACGATTAATTCACCCCTCCACTTT.

This clonotype turned up a few times. This chain connects TRBV2 to TRBJ2-7, with D possibly TRBD1 on 6 matching bases. The V end was cut by 8 bases, the J end by 7 bases, with 27 bases between. This CDR3 region has 16 residues. CDR1 and CDR2 (germline): SNHLY, FYNNEI. CDR3 DNA: TGTGCCAGCGTGGGATATACGGGTTGGACAGTGAATGAGCAGTACTTC. Translated: CASVGYTGWTVNEQYF.

This clonotype was picked up one time. J is TRBJ2-1 and V is TRBV6-2 or TRBV6-3, with a weak D call TRBD2 (6 bases). Trimming removed 7 bases from V and 7 bases from J, with 17 bases in between. The CDR3 loop spans 14 amino acids. Germline assignment: CDR1 MNHEY and CDR2 SVGEGT. For the CDR3, the DNA is TGTGCCAGCAAACTCGGGACTGGCTCTAATGAGCAGTTCTTC. Its protein is CASKLGTGSNEQFF.

V and J are TRBV3-1 and TRBJ2-2; D not resolved. Looked up from germline, CDR1 is LGHDT and CDR2 is YNNKEL (reference sequence). V lost 3 bases and J 3 bases, leaving 8 bases between the germline ends. The CDR3 covers 14 residues. CDR3 sequence reads: CASSHLVDTGELFF. The CDR3, as DNA: TGTGCCAGCAGCCACTTAGTGGACACCGGGGAGCTGTTTTTT.

This clonotype has more than one count but fewer than ten. This chain connects TRBV5-6 to TRBJ2-3; 8 nucleotides line up with TRBD2. CDR1 and CDR2 from the germline V gene are SGHDT and YYEEEE. With V trimmed by 5 bases and J by 2 bases, 10 bases remained unmatched. The CDR3 totals 16 residues. In DNA, the CDR3 is TGTGCCAGCAGGGGACTAGAACATAGAAACACAGATACGCAGTATTTT. Translating gives CASRGLEHRNTDTQYF.

This clonotype occurred a few times. J is TRBJ2-1 and V is TRBV10-3, with D possibly matching TRBD2 (5 bases). The V end lost 6 bases, the J end lost 1 base, and 10 bases lay between the germline ends. Germline CDR1 and CDR2: ENHRY and SYGVKD. The CDR3 spans 14 residues. The CDR3 DNA reads as TGTGCCATCAGGGAAACGGGGTCCTACAATGAGCAGTTCTTC. Encoded protein: CAIRETGSYNEQFF.

For the CDR3, the DNA is TGTGCCAGCAGCTTAGTGGTCCAGGGGGCAGGTGGCTACACCTTC. This sequence encodes CASSLVVQGAGGYTF. This chain connects TRBV7-2 to TRBJ1-2, with 8 bases aligning to TRBD1. This CDR3 contains 15 residues. Germline loops: CDR1 SGHTA, CDR2 FQGNSA. The junction had 8 bases not matched to a gene; V was cut back by 1 base and J by 7 bases.

This chain uses TRBV19 with TRBJ2-5, with TRBD2 identical over 12 bases. Germline V gene sequence: CDR1 LNHDA, CDR2 SQIVND (reference sequence). CDR3 length equals 14 residues. V lost 10 bases and J lost 4; bases outside the gene matches: 7. The CDR3 reads CATTSGRLGETQYF. DNA for the CDR3: TGTGCCACGACTAGCGGGAGATTAGGAGAGACCCAGTACTTC. The entire variable domain, with the rest obtained from reference TRBV19 and TRBJ2-5, is as follows: DGGITQSPKYLFRKEGQNVTLSCEQNLNHDAMYWYRQDPGQGLRLIYYSQIVNDFQKGDIAEGYSVSREKKESFPLTVTSAQKNPTAFYLCATTSGRLGETQYFGPGTRLLVL.